The 13 T cell receptor beta chains listed next were all sequenced from one sample in a study of regulatory T cells in long-lasting Graves disease. Library construction for TCR beta used iRepertoire HTBI primers and Arm-PCR of CDR3 regions. TCRdb reprocessed the multiplex PCR reads with MiXCR, giving one entry per CDR3 protein. The table records about 540,000 distinct CDR3 sequences, around an eighth of them present only once. The time point: newly diagnosed GD, antithyroid drugs for less than 3 months. RNA extracted from PBMCs served as the sequencing template. These same data were also listed under a study on T cells in Graves' hyperthyroidism and ophthalmopathy.

Sequenced here: peripheral blood mononuclear cells (PBMCs), sampled at new diagnosis, from a patient treated with antithyroid drugs. The origin of the receptors is a young man with Graves disease.

Many counts were recorded for this clonotype. The chain has TRBV18 and TRBJ2-7; D possibly corresponds to TRBD2 (6 bases). Germline assignment: CDR1 KGHSH and CDR2 LQKENI. The CDR3 covers 14 residues. V lost 3 bases and J lost 2, with 11 bases in between. The CDR3 coding sequence is TGTGCCAGCTCACCGACCGCGGGAACCTACGAGCAGTACTTC. Translating it yields CASSPTAGTYEQYF.

The genes are TRBV27 and TRBJ1-2; TRBD1 agrees at 10 bases. Germline CDR1 and CDR2: MNHEY and SMNVEV (reference sequence). The J segment lost 4 bases and the V segment lost 6 bases, leaving 5 bases of the junction unmatched. CDR3 size: 14 residues. The DNA of the CDR3 is TGTGCCAGCAGGGGGACAGGGGAGGGCTATGGCTACACCTTC. This translates into CASRGTGEGYGYTF.

This clonotype was counted ten times or more. This chain links TRBV27 with TRBJ2-7, with TRBD1 identical over 7 bases. The trim removed 3 bases at V and 4 bases at J, leaving 6 bases unmatched. Germline lookup yields CDR1 MNHEY and CDR2 SMNVEV (reference sequence). This CDR3 is built from 14 residues. Here the CDR3 DNA reads TGTGCCAGCAGTTTTGGGGACAGCAGTTACGAGCAGTACTTC. This codes for CASSFGDSSYEQYF.

As concerns this clonotype: This may be a read error, as it is one base from a much larger clone. This rearrangement joins TRBV9 to TRBJ2-7; D is undetermined. From germline, CDR1 is SGDLS and CDR2 YYNGEE. This CDR3 has 15 amino acids. The CDR3 DNA sequence: TGTGTCAGCACCCTATGGACGACCAAACCCTACGAGCAGTACTTC. It encodes CVSTLWTTKPYEQYF.

This clonotype was observed many times. The rearrangement joins TRBV5-1 to TRBJ1-5, with 7 bases lining up with TRBD1. The CDR3 length is 15 residues. Losses at the gene ends were 5 bases for V and 2 bases for J; bases not matched to a gene: 7. Germline V gene data show CDR1 as SGHRS and CDR2 as YFSETQ. CDR3 DNA: TGCGCCAGCAGTTCCTCTGACAGGGGCAATCAGCCCCAGCATTTT. This gives the protein CASSSSDRGNQPQHF.

This clonotype has a count of ten or more. The chain is built from TRBV29-1 and TRBJ1-1, with 7 bases that match TRBD1. The length of the CDR3 is 13 residues. CDR1 and CDR2 from the germline V gene are SQVTM and ANQGSEA. Trimming cost V 6 bases and J 5 bases; bases outside gene matches: 9. CDR3 region: CSVDRPGGTEAFF. In DNA, the CDR3 is TGCAGCGTGGACAGGCCAGGGGGGACTGAAGCTTTCTTT.

This clonotype was seen ten or more times. This sequence joins TRBV12-3 or TRBV12-4 and TRBJ2-7; 11 nucleotides agree with TRBD2. After removal of 6 bases from V and 7 bases from J, the junction contained 14 bases not matched to a gene. There are 16 residues in the CDR3. CDR3 region: CASRREGSGRDGEQYF. CDR3 bases: TGTGCCAGCAGACGGGAGGGTAGCGGGAGGGATGGAGAGCAGTACTTC.

V gene TRBV19 combines with J gene TRBJ2-1, with 13 bases fitting TRBD2. CDR3 size: 15 residues. Per the germline V gene, CDR1 is LNHDA and CDR2 is SQIVND (reference sequence). The V gene end was trimmed by 6 bases and the J gene end by 4 bases; junction bases not matched to a gene: 3. The CDR3 here is CASSTSGRGYNEQFF. The DNA for the CDR3 is TGTGCCAGTAGCACTAGCGGGAGGGGGTACAATGAGCAGTTCTTC.

This clonotype appeared a few times. This rearrangement joins TRBV29-1 to TRBJ2-1; possible D gene TRBD2, 6 bases. CDR1 is SQVTM and CDR2 is ANQGSEA in the germline V gene. The CDR3 runs to 15 residues. Trimming took off 6 bases at V and 5 bases at J, with 20 bases between the two ends. As DNA, the CDR3 is TGCAGCGTGGCGCGGATGGCTAGCGTCCACAATGAGCAGTTCTTC. Encoded protein: CSVARMASVHNEQFF.

This chain joins TRBV19 and TRBJ1-5; tentatively, D is TRBD1 (5 bases). Trimming left V 10 bases short and J 4 bases short, with 14 bases between. This CDR3 comprises 13 residues. The germline CDR1 and CDR2 sequences are LNHDA and SQIVND (reference sequence). The DNA of the CDR3 is TGTGCCACCAAAGAGTGGGGGAATCAGCCCCAGCATTTT. Translation: CATKEWGNQPQHF.

The sample holds many counts of this clonotype. This chain links TRBV12-3 or TRBV12-4 with TRBJ1-5, with 8 bases fitting TRBD1. This CDR3 has 15 amino acids. Unmatched junction bases numbered 8, after V lost 6 bases and J lost 4 bases. For the CDR3, the DNA is TGTGCCAGCAGCCGCGACAGGGGTCGGAATCAGCCCCAGCATTTT. This codes for CASSRDRGRNQPQHF.

The gene calls are TRBV5-1 and TRBJ2-2; D not resolved. The CDR3 loop spans 13 amino acids. The V gene lost 4 bases and the J gene lost 6 bases, with 10 bases spanning the gap. CDR1 is SGHRS and CDR2 is YFSETQ in the germline V gene. CDR3 bases: TGCGCCAGCAGCCCGTATGGGTCCGGGGAGCTGTTTTTT. It yields the protein CASSPYGSGELFF.

This clonotype was found many times. V and J are TRBV9 and TRBJ2-5; 7 nucleotides line up with TRBD2. CDR3 length: 14 residues. With V trimmed by 0 bases and J by 5 bases, 4 bases remained unmatched. CDR1 SGDLS and CDR2 YYNGEE come from the germline V gene. The CDR3 sequence is CASSVASGMETQYF. The CDR3 DNA is TGTGCCAGCAGCGTAGCAAGCGGGATGGAGACCCAGTACTTC.